A single sample gave rise to the 24 T cell receptor beta chains below, sequenced in a study of cytotoxic CD8 clonotypes in ibrutinib-treated CLL (dated by TCRdb to the early 2020s). Libraries came from the immunoSEQ multiplex PCR assay. TCRdb's version of the immuneACCESS table is confined to in-frame rearrangements and falls short of the full clone set. An unresolved V gene accounts for under half of the shortfall where checked; the remainder is of unknown origin. Present in this sample are 20,000 to 30,000 clones, just under 70% of which were seen just once. The biggest ten clones account for around 30% of the sample. The label giving this sample's time point can be read as: approximately 25 months on ibrutinib. Here the sequenced sample was PBMCs, taken after 24 months of ibrutinib treatment. These receptors all stem from a human donor with chronic lymphocytic leukemia.

The J gene is TRBJ2-5, the V gene TRBV18; the D gene is possibly TRBD2 (6 bases). CDR3 size: 13 residues. Per the germline V gene, CDR1 is KGHSH and CDR2 is LQKENI. V lost 3 bases and J 5 bases, leaving 10 bases between the germline ends. The CDR3 DNA reads as TGTGCCAGCTCACCTGGAGGAGGGGAGACCCAGTACTTC. Protein sequence: CASSPGGGETQYF.

The gene calls are TRBV5-1 and TRBJ1-1; D might be TRBD1 (5 bases). Trimming stripped 0 bases from V and 1 base from J, with 10 bases between. CDR1 and CDR2 from the germline V gene are SGHRS and YFSETQ. The CDR3 spans 15 residues. The CDR3, as DNA: TGCGCCAGCAGCTTGGTGTCGGGGCAGAACACTGAAGCTTTCTTT. Its protein product is CASSLVSGQNTEAFF.

This clone was recorded a few times. The chain joins TRBV5-1 to TRBJ1-1, with D perhaps TRBD1 (6 bases). Germline loops: CDR1 SGHRS, CDR2 YFSETQ. With 0 bases removed from V and 4 bases from J, the gap between germline ends came to 22 bases. The CDR3 sequence is 18 residues long. The CDR3 protein is CASSLAAGGVLVSTEAFF. The CDR3 nucleotides are TGCGCCAGCAGCTTGGCGGCGGGGGGCGTGTTGGTTAGCACTGAAGCTTTCTTT.

V is TRBV27 and J is TRBJ2-4, with 7 positions matching TRBD1. The trim removed 6 bases at V and 9 bases at J, leaving 14 bases unmatched. CDR1 MNHEY and CDR2 SMNVEV come from the germline V gene (reference sequence). The CDR3 has 15 amino acids. CDR3: CASSPTQQGNLIQYF. In nucleotides, the CDR3 is TGTGCCAGCAGCCCGACCCAACAGGGGAACCTCATTCAGTACTTC.

The V gene is TRBV5-6, the J gene TRBJ2-3; D is uncertain. This CDR3 contains 13 residues. Trimming took off 1 base at V and 0 bases at J, with 3 bases between the two ends. Per the germline V gene, CDR1 is SGHDT and CDR2 is YYEEEE. The CDR3 loop reads CASSLRSTDTQYF. DNA for the CDR3: TGTGCCAGCAGCTTGAGAAGCACAGATACGCAGTATTTT.

The genes are TRBV10-2 and TRBJ1-2; tentatively, D is TRBD1 (5 bases). The germline V and J ends were trimmed by 9 bases and 5 bases, with 10 bases remaining between them. The CDR3 consists of 11 residues. Germline CDR1 WSHSY, CDR2 SAAADI. This CDR3 reads CASLQEYGYTF. CDR3 nucleotides: TGCGCCAGTCTACAGGAGTATGGCTACACCTTC.

On this clone: At one boundary the junction diverges from the germline segment, which might be a read error. CDR3 loop: CASSQATLYNEQLF. The CDR3 nucleotides are TGTGCCAGCAGCCAAGCCACTCTATACAATGAGCAGCTCTTC. V usage is TRBV14 and J usage is TRBJ2-1; D not certain. The CDR3 runs 14 residues. Germline-derived CDR1 and CDR2 are SGHDN and FVKESK. The entire variable domain, with the rest obtained from reference TRBV14 and TRBJ2-1, is as follows: EAGVTQFPSHSVIEKGQTVTLRCDPISGHDNLYWYRRVMGKEIKFLLHFVKESKQDESGMPNNRFLAERTGGTYSTLKVQPAELEDSGVYFCASSQATLYNEQLFGPGTRLTVL.

The rearrangement joins TRBV19 to TRBJ1-2; D remains ambiguous. This CDR3 is built from 15 residues. The V and J ends lost 3 bases and 0 bases respectively, with 11 bases between them. Germline CDR1 reads LNHDA; CDR2 reads SQIVND (reference sequence). DNA for the CDR3: TGTGCCAGTAGTATCTCTTGGGGAACTAACTATGGCTACACCTTC. The encoded protein is CASSISWGTNYGYTF. Together with reference TRBV19 and TRBJ1-2, the CDR3 gives the full variable domain: DGGITQSPKYLFRKEGQNVTLSCEQNLNHDAMYWYRQDPGQGLRLIYYSQIVNDFQKGDIAEGYSVSREKKESFPLTVTSAQKNPTAFYLCASSISWGTNYGYTFGSGTRLTVV.

The chain couples TRBV29-1 to TRBJ2-7, with D maybe TRBD2 (5 bases). V was trimmed by 6 bases and J by 2 bases, leaving 8 bases between them. The CDR3 runs to 11 residues. Germline V gene lookup returns CDR1 SQVTM and CDR2 ANQGSEA. In DNA, the CDR3 is TGCAGCGTAGAACTAGCCTACGAGCAGTACTTC. Its translation: CSVELAYEQYF.

This chain links TRBV27 with TRBJ1-5, with TRBD1 as a possible D gene (6 bases). CDR1 MNHEY and CDR2 SMNVEV come from the germline V gene (reference sequence). V was trimmed by 5 bases and J by 12 bases, leaving 20 bases between them. The CDR3 has 14 residues. The chain's CDR3 is CASSPSLQGRVQHF. The CDR3 DNA reads TGTGCCAGCAGTCCCAGTTTACAGGGTCGGGTCCAGCATTTT.

The chain combines TRBV7-7 with TRBJ2-5, with D perhaps matching TRBD2 (7 bases). V lost 1 base and J 1 base, leaving 13 bases between the germline ends. The CDR3 has 16 amino acids. Germline V CDR1 and CDR2: SSHAT, FNYEAQ (reference sequence). The CDR3 sequence: CASSLVGGGLQETQYF. The DNA of the CDR3 is TGTGCCAGCAGCTTAGTTGGGGGGGGGCTCCAAGAGACCCAGTACTTC. The variable domain in full, completed from reference TRBV7-7 and TRBJ2-5, reads GAGVSQSPRYKVTKRGQDVTLRCDPISSHATLYWYQQALGQGPEFLTYFNYEAQPDKSGLPSDRFSAERPEGSISTLTIQRTEQRDSAMYRCASSLVGGGLQETQYFGPGTRLLVL.

V usage is TRBV5-1 and J usage is TRBJ1-3; maybe TRBD1 (5 bases). CDR3 length: 16 amino acids. Deletions cut 4 bases from V and 0 bases from J, with 14 bases between. Germline CDR1 reads SGHRS; CDR2 reads YFSETQ. Here the CDR3 reads CASSREGDFSGNTIYF. The CDR3 DNA is TGCGCCAGCAGCAGGGAAGGGGACTTCTCTGGAAACACCATATATTTT.

This rearrangement joins TRBV5-5 to TRBJ1-4; D not certain. V was pared by 0 bases and J by 4 bases, with 4 bases between. Germline loops: CDR1 SGHKS, CDR2 YYEKEE (reference sequence). The CDR3 contains 13 residues. The CDR3 reads CASSLVFNEKLFF. The CDR3 coding sequence is TGTGCCAGCAGCTTGGTCTTTAATGAAAAACTGTTTTTT.

On this clone: This CDR3 is also generated by other DNA sequences in the sample. CDR3 DNA sequence: TGTGCCAGCAGTGCCCCCGTCAGGGGGCAAGGTTCGGATGAGCAGTACTTC. This sequence encodes CASSAPVRGQGSDEQYF. The V gene is TRBV2, the J gene TRBJ2-7; 8 bases are a match to TRBD1. Trimming removed 4 bases from V and 7 bases from J; junction bases left unmatched: 18. The V gene's germline CDR1 is SNHLY and CDR2 FYNNEI. The CDR3 length is 17 residues.

This chain uses TRBV18 with TRBJ1-1; D might be TRBD1 (6 bases). Trimming removed 1 base at V and 0 bases at J, with 15 bases between. This CDR3 comprises 17 residues. Germline lookup yields CDR1 KGHSH and CDR2 LQKENI. This CDR3 is CASSPLGRGYMNTEAFF. CDR3 nucleotide sequence: TGTGCCAGCTCACCACTGGGCAGGGGATACATGAACACTGAAGCTTTCTTT.

The count of this clone is one. The rearrangement links TRBV18 to TRBJ1-6; a possible D gene is TRBD1 (5 bases). V was shortened by 3 bases and J by 6 bases, with 12 bases between the two germline ends. This CDR3 spans 15 amino acids. Germline V lookup: CDR1 KGHSH, CDR2 LQKENI. The CDR3 bases are TGTGCCAGCTCACCGAGAGCCAGGGCTAATTCACCCCTCCACTTT. It encodes CASSPRARANSPLHF.

The CDR3 is CASRSGTEMSFSRGYTF. CDR3 coding DNA: TGCGCCAGCAGGTCCGGGACAGAGATGTCCTTTTCGCGTGGCTACACCTTC. The chain couples TRBV5-1 to TRBJ1-2; 7 bases line up with TRBD1. The junction had 20 bases not matched to a gene; V was cut back by 5 bases and J by 7 bases. CDR1 SGHRS and CDR2 YFSETQ come from the germline V gene. The CDR3 has 17 residues.

The chain joins TRBV7-6 to TRBJ2-3; 9 bases align to TRBD2. With 4 bases clipped from V and 1 base from J, the junction kept 9 bases outside the gene matches. This CDR3 has 17 residues. Germline V CDR1 and CDR2: SGHVS, FNYEAQ. In DNA form, the CDR3 reads TGTGCCAGCAGCTCTAATCTAGCGGGGAGGGGCACAGATACGCAGTATTTT. Its translation is CASSSNLAGRGTDTQYF.

The V gene is TRBV5-4, the J gene TRBJ1-2, with D unclear. The V and J ends lost 4 bases and 2 bases respectively, with 15 bases between them. CDR1 is SGHNT, CDR2 YYREEE, per germline (reference sequence). This CDR3 comprises 15 residues. Here the CDR3 reads CASSNPLEGNYGYTF. CDR3 in DNA: TGTGCCAGCAGCAACCCCTTGGAGGGCAACTATGGCTACACCTTC.

The chain carries TRBV7-9 and TRBJ2-7, with a possible D match to TRBD2 (5 bases). Per the germline V gene, CDR1 is SEHNR and CDR2 is FQNEAQ (reference sequence). The ends were cut back, 5 bases at V and 7 bases at J, with 9 bases in the middle. The CDR3 runs to 11 residues. The CDR3 here is CASSRGLEQYF. The CDR3 coding sequence is TGTGCCAGCAGCCGAGGGCTGGAGCAGTACTTC.

This chain links TRBV7-9 with TRBJ1-4; D uncertain. Germline assignment: CDR1 SEHNR and CDR2 FQNEAQ (reference sequence). This CDR3 has 15 amino acids. Trimming pared 5 bases from V and 0 bases from J, leaving 10 bases between. For the CDR3, the DNA is TGTGCCAGCAGCCCCCTTGGAGCAACTAATGAAAAACTGTTTTTT. Translating it yields CASSPLGATNEKLFF.

This chain links TRBV15 with TRBJ1-5; TRBD1 might be the D (5 bases). The germline CDR1 and CDR2 sequences are LNHNV and YYDKDF (reference sequence). The length of the CDR3 is 15 residues. Trimming left V 5 bases short and J 7 bases short, with 18 bases between. CDR3 coding DNA: TGTGCCACCAGCGAAGGGGTCCAGGGTGGACAGCCCCAGCATTTT. Amino acids: CATSEGVQGGQPQHF.

The genes are TRBV10-2 and TRBJ2-3; D ambiguous. Germline values: CDR1 WSHSY, CDR2 SAAADI. V was shortened by 2 bases and J by 0 bases, with 9 bases between the two germline ends. There are 15 residues in the CDR3. This CDR3 is CASSEVRRSTDTQYF. CDR3 bases: TGCGCCAGCAGTGAGGTGAGGCGTAGCACAGATACGCAGTATTTT.

This sequence joins TRBV5-4 and TRBJ2-2; TRBD2 is a possible D gene (6 bases). The CDR3 runs 14 residues. Germline CDR1 reads SGHNT; CDR2 reads YYREEE (reference sequence). Trimming left V 0 bases short and J 6 bases short, with 9 bases between. CDR3 bases: TGTGCCAGCAGCTTGGCCGGGGGAGCCGGGGAGCTGTTTTTT. As protein: CASSLAGGAGELFF.